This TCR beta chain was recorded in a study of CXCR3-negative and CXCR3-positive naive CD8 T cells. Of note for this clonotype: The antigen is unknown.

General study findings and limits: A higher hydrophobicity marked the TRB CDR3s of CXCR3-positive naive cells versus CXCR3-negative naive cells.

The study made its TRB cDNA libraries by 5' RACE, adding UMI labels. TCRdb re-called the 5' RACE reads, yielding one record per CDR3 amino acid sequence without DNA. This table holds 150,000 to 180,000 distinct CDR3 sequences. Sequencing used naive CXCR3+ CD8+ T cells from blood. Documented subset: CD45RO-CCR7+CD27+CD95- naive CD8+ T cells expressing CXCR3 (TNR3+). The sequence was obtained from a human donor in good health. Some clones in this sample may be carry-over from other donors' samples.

CDR3: CASSLGASGNYEQYF. This chain joins TRBV7-9 and TRBJ2-7; TCRdb's D call of TRBD2 is untestable without DNA. Germline V CDR1 and CDR2: SEHNR, FQNEAQ (reference sequence). The CDR3 has 15 residues.